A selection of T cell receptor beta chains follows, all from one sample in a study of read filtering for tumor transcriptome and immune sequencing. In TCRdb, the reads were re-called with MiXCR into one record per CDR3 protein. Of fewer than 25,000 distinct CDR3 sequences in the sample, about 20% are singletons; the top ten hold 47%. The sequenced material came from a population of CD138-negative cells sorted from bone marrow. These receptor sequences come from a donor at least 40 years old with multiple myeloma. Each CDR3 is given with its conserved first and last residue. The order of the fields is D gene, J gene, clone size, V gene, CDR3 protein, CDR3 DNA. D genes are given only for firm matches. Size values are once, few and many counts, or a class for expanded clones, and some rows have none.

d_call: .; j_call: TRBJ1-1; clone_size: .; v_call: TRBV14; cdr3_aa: CASSPRLNTEAFF; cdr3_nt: TGTGCCAGCAGCCCCCGGTTGAACACTGAAGCTTTCTTT
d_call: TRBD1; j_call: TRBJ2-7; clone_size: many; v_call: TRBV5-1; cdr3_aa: CASSTGQGHEQYF; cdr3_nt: TGCGCCAGCAGCACCGGACAGGGCCACGAGCAGTACTTC
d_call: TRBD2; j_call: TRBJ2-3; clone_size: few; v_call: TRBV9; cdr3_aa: CASSASTGGVGTDTQYF; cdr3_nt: TGTGCCAGCAGCGCCTCGACGGGGGGGGTCGGCACAGATACGCAGTATTTT
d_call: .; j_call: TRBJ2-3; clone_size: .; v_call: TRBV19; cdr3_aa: CASSIQRDTQYF; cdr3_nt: TGTGCCAGTAGTATACAGCGAGATACGCAGTATTTT
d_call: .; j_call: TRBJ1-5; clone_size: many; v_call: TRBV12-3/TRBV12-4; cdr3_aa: CASTLGFGTFDQPQHF; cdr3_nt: TGTGCCAGCACATTAGGTTTCGGCACATTTGATCAGCCCCAGCATTTT
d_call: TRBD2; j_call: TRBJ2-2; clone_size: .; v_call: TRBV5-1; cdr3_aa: CASSTGVAGGPNTGELFF; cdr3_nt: TGCGCCAGCAGCACCGGGGTAGCGGGGGGCCCGAACACCGGGGAGCTGTTCTTT
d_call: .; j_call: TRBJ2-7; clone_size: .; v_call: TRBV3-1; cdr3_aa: CASSQRNGISYGQYF; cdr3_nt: TGTGCCAGCAGCCAACGTAACGGGATCTCCTACGGGCAGTACTTC
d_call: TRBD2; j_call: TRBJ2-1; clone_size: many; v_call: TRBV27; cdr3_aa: CASSLLSSGGGNEQFF; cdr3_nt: TGTGCCAGCAGTTTATTGTCTAGCGGGGGCGGGAATGAGCAGTTCTTC
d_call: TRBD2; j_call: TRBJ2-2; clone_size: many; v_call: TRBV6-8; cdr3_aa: CASTRPLAGGDTGELFF; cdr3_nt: TGTGCCAGCACGCGCCCGCTAGCGGGGGGTGACACCGGGGAGCTGTTTTTT
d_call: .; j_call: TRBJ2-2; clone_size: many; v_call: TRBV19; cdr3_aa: CASRNPGYTGELFF; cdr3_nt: TGTGCCAGTAGAAACCCAGGTTACACCGGGGAGCTGTTTTTT
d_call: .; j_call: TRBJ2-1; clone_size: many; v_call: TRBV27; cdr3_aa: CASSPPDRKEHNEQFF; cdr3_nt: TGTGCCAGCAGCCCCCCCGATAGGAAGGAGCACAATGAGCAGTTCTTC
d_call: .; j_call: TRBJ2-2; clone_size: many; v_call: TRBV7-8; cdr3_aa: CASSLSLGAGELFF; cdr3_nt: TGTGCCAGCAGCTTATCCCTAGGGGCCGGGGAGCTGTTTTTT
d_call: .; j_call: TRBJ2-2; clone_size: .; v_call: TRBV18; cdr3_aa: CASSPRISSTDTGELFF; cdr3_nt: TGTGCCAGCTCACCAAGAATTTCCTCTACGGACACCGGGGAGCTGTTTTTT
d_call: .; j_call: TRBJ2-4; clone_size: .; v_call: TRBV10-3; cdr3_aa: CAISQPTGNIQYF; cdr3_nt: TGTGCCATCAGTCAACCGACAGGAAATATTCAGTACTTC
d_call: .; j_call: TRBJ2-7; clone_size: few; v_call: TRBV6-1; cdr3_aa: CASSDFEQYF; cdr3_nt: TGTGCCAGCAGTGATTTCGAGCAGTACTTC
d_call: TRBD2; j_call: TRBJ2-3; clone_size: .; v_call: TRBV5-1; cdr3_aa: CASSLGGPSGGGTDTQYF; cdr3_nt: TGCGCCAGCAGCTTAGGCGGTCCTAGCGGGGGGGGCACAGATACGCAGTATTTT
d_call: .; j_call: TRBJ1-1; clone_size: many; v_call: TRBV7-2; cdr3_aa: CASSSNGGDTEAFF; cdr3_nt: TGTGCCAGCAGCTCCAATGGGGGCGACACTGAAGCTTTCTTT
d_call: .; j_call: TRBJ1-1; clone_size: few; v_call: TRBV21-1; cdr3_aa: CASSKGNAFF; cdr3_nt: TGTGCCAGCAGCAAAGGGAATGCTTTCTTT
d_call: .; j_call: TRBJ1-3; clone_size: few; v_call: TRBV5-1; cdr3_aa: CASSTGTIGNTIYF; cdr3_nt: TGCGCCAGCAGCACGGGAACCATTGGAAACACCATATATTTT
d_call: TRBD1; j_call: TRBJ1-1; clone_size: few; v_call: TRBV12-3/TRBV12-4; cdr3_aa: CASSPRDRAVNTEAFF; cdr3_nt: TGTGCCAGCAGTCCTCGGGACAGGGCGGTAAACACTGAAGCTTTCTTT
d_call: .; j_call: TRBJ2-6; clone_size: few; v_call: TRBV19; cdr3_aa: CASSIGGLDSGANVLTF; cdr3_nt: TGTGCCAGTAGTATTGGTGGCCTAGACTCTGGGGCCAACGTCCTGACTTTC
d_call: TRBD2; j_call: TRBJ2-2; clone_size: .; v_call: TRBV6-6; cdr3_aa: CASSYLGLAVNTGELFF; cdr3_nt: TGTGCCAGCAGTTACCTGGGACTAGCGGTGAACACCGGGGAGCTGTTTTTT
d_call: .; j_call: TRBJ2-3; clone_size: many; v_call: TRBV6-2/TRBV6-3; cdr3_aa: CASSSSDRVGGRNTQYF; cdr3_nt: TGTGCCAGCAGCTCAAGCGACAGGGTCGGAGGGCGTAATACGCAGTATTTT
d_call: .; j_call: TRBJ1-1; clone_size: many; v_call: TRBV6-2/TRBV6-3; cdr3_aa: CASSFMGWETEAFF; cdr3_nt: TGTGCCAGCAGTTTTATGGGGTGGGAAACTGAAGCTTTCTTT
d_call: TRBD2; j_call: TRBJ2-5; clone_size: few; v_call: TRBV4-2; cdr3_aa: CASSQGVAGNQETQYF; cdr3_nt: TGTGCCAGCAGCCAGGGGGTAGCGGGGAACCAAGAGACCCAGTACTTC
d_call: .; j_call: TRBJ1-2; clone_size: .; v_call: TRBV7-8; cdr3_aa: CASTKRTTGPLLVYGYTF; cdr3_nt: TGTGCCAGCACCAAAAGGACGACAGGTCCTCTCCTGGTCTATGGCTACACCTTC
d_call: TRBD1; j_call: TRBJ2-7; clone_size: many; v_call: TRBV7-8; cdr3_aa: CASSTGTGEGEQYF; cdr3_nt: TGTGCCAGCAGCACAGGGACAGGGGAGGGGGAGCAGTACTTC
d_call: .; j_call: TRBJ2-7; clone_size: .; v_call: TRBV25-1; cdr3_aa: CASSGRGQSHEQYF; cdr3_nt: TGTGCCAGCAGTGGGAGGGGACAGTCCCACGAGCAGTACTTC
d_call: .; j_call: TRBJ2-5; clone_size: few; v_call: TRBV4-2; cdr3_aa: CASSQDDQRQETQYF; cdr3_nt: TGTGCCAGCAGCCAAGATGACCAGCGTCAAGAGACCCAGTACTTC
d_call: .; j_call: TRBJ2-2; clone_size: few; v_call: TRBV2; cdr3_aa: CASREGGGTGELFF; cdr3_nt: TGTGCCAGCAGAGAGGGGGGGGGCACCGGGGAGCTGTTTTTT
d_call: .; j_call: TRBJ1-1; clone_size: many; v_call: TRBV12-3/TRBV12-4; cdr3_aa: CASRLVGGLPEAFF; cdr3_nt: TGTGCCAGCAGACTTGTGGGGGGATTGCCTGAAGCTTTCTTT
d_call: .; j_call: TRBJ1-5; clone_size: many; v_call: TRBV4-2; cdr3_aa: CASSQVGNNQPQHF; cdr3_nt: TGTGCCAGCAGCCAAGTCGGGAACAATCAGCCCCAGCATTTT
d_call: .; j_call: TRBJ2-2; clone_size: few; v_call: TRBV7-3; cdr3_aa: CASTPGEALTGELFF; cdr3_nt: TGTGCCAGCACGCCGGGCGAAGCCCTCACCGGGGAGCTGTTTTTT
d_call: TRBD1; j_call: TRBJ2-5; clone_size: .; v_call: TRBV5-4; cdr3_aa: CASSLRTGVETQYF; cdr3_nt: TGTGCCAGCAGCCTGAGGACAGGGGTAGAGACCCAGTACTTC
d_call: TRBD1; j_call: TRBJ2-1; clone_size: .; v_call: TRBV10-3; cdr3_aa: CAISTNLFRDRGNEQFF; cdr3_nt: TGTGCCATCAGTACCAACCTATTCCGGGACAGGGGCAATGAACAGTTCTTC
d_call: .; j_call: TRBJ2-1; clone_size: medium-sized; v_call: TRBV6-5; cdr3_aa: CASRSGHSYNEQFF; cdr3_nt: TGTGCCAGCAGGTCGGGACATTCCTACAATGAGCAGTTCTTC
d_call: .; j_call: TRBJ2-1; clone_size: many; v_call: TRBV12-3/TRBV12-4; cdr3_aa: CASSSPGHLYNEQFF; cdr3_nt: TGTGCCAGCAGTTCCCCGGGACACCTGTACAATGAGCAGTTCTTC
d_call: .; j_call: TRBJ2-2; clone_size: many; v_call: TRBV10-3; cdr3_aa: CAISGGAGELFF; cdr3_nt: TGTGCCATCTCGGGGGGCGCCGGGGAGCTGTTTTTT
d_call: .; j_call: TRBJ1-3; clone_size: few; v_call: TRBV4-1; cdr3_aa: CASSLNPLILSGNTIYF; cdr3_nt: TGCGCCAGCAGCCTCAATCCCCTCATTCTCTCTGGAAACACCATATATTTT
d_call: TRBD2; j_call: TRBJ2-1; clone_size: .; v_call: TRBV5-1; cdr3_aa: CASSLGLAENNEQFF; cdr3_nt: TGCGCCAGCAGCCTGGGACTAGCGGAGAACAATGAGCAGTTCTTC
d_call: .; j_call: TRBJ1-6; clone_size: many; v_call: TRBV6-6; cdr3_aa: CASSYRVMSPLHF; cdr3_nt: TGTGCCAGCAGTTACAGGGTAATGTCACCCCTCCACTTT
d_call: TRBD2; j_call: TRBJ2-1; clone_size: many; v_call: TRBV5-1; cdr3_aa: CASSWTSSYNEQFF; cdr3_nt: TGCGCCAGCAGCTGGACTAGCTCCTACAATGAGCAGTTCTTC
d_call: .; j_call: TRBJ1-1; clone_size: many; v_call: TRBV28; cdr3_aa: CASSSTGTGNTEAFF; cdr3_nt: TGTGCCAGCAGTTCTACCGGGACGGGGAACACTGAAGCTTTCTTT
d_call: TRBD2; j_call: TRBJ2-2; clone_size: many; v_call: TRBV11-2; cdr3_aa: CASSLSGLAGELFF; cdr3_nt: TGTGCCAGCAGCCTATCGGGACTAGCCGGGGAGCTGTTTTTT